These 10 T cell receptor beta chains share one sample of origin, sequenced in a study of blood T cell repertoires in COVID-19. The table came from immunoSEQ multiplex PCR; TCRdb's copy has only in-frame clones and leaves some out. The table lists under 300,000 clones, 70% to 90% of them singletons. Sequencing was done on a sample of peripheral blood. The receptor set was obtained from a woman aged 40 to 49 who had recovered from COVID-19.

This clone was picked up one time. The chain joins TRBV5-4 to TRBJ2-1; D perhaps matches TRBD2 (5 bases). The germline V and J ends were trimmed by 4 bases and 6 bases, with 8 bases remaining between them. Germline CDR1 and CDR2: SGHNT and YYREEE (reference sequence). This CDR3 spans 12 amino acids. The CDR3 region is CASSPTSNEQFF. DNA for the CDR3: TGTGCCAGCAGCCCTACTAGCAATGAGCAGTTCTTC.

The chain recombines TRBV25-1 with TRBJ1-1, with no clear D. The germline gives CDR1 MGHDK, CDR2 SYGVNS. The CDR3 spans 13 residues. Trimming shortened V by 7 bases and J by 1 base, and 10 bases separated the two germline ends. CDR3 coding DNA: TGTGCCAGCAACAGCGGAGGGAACACTGAAGCTTTCTTT. It encodes CASNSGGNTEAFF.

This chain connects TRBV7-8 to TRBJ2-2; D is ambiguous. The CDR3 consists of 13 residues. Germline V gene lookup returns CDR1 SGHVS and CDR2 FQNEAQ. V was cut by 0 bases and J by 5 bases, with 4 bases left in between. CDR3 sequence reads: CASSLAGTGELFF. CDR3 nucleotide sequence: TGTGCCAGCAGCTTAGCCGGTACCGGGGAGCTGTTTTTT.

The chain joins TRBV6-2 or TRBV6-3 to TRBJ2-7; 14 positions match TRBD2. CDR1 and CDR2 (germline): MNHEY, SVGEGT. J gave up 6 bases and V 2 bases, and 3 bases lay outside the gene matches. This CDR3 has 15 residues. CDR3 in DNA: TGTGCCAGCAGTTACGGGACTAGCGGGAGTCGCGAGCAGTACTTC. Amino acid sequence: CASSYGTSGSREQYF.

The chain links TRBV6-5 to TRBJ2-7, with 7 bases that match TRBD1. With V trimmed by 5 bases and J by 9 bases, 16 bases remained unmatched. From germline, CDR1 is MNHEY and CDR2 SVGAGI. The CDR3 loop spans 15 amino acids. In DNA form, the CDR3 reads TGTGCCAGCAGTCCTCCCGGGACAGCCCAACGTCGGCAGTACTTC. It yields the protein CASSPPGTAQRRQYF.

The chain carries TRBV7-3 and TRBJ2-3, with D tentatively TRBD2 (5 bases). V lost 4 bases and J lost 1, with 9 bases in between. This CDR3 region has 14 residues. The germline gives CDR1 SGHTA, CDR2 FQGTGA. CDR3 bases: TGTGCCAGCAGCTCTCTCGGGGGCACAGATACGCAGTATTTT. Protein product: CASSSLGGTDTQYF.

This clone occurred once. The J gene is TRBJ2-7, the V gene TRBV11-2, with 7 bases identical to TRBD1. Germline CDR1 SGHAT, CDR2 FQNNGV. The V gene end was trimmed by 2 bases and the J gene end by 4 bases; junction bases not matched to a gene: 11. The CDR3 extends over 16 amino acids. The CDR3 nucleotides are TGTGCCAGCAGCTTACAAGGGACAGCCTTCGGGTACGAGCAGTACTTC. As protein: CASSLQGTAFGYEQYF. Full variable domain (remainder filled in from reference TRBV11-2 and TRBJ2-7): EAGVAQSPRYKIIEKRQSVAFWCNPISGHATLYWYQQILGQGPKLLIQFQNNGVVDDSQLPKDRFSAERLKGVDSTLKIQPAKLEDSAVYLCASSLQGTAFGYEQYFGPGTRLTVT.

The CDR3 DNA sequence: TGTGCCACCAGACAAGTCTCCTACAATGAGCAGTTCTTC. Translated: CATRQVSYNEQFF. The V and J genes are TRBV15 and TRBJ2-1; D gene ambiguous. Trimming cost V 6 bases and J 0 bases, with 6 bases left between them. The CDR3 totals 13 residues. The germline gives CDR1 LNHNV, CDR2 YYDKDF (reference sequence).

The chain has TRBV30 and TRBJ2-2; maybe TRBD2 (5 bases). With 4 bases removed from V and 5 bases from J, the gap between germline ends came to 23 bases. The CDR3 sequence is 17 residues long. Germline V gives CDR1 GTSNPN, CDR2 SVGIG (reference sequence). CDR3 sequence: CAWIEASRTLGTGELFF. In DNA, the CDR3 is TGTGCCTGGATCGAGGCCAGCCGGACTCTCGGTACCGGGGAGCTGTTTTTT.

The chain uses TRBV7-9 and TRBJ1-3, with a possible D match to TRBD1 (6 bases). In germline, CDR1 is SEHNR, CDR2 FQNEAQ (reference sequence). V was pared by 6 bases and J by 0 bases, with 9 bases between. The CDR3 length is 14 residues. CDR3 protein: CASRKGDSGNTIYF. The CDR3 DNA reads as TGTGCCAGCAGAAAGGGGGACTCTGGAAACACCATATATTTT.